These 26 T cell receptor beta chains were all obtained from the same sample, sequenced in a study of cytotoxic CD8 clonotypes in ibrutinib-treated CLL. The data were produced by immunoSEQ multiplex PCR, yet TCRdb's version contains in-frame clones alone and is incomplete. The table lists under 30,000 clones, 76% of them singletons. This specimen was PBMCs, taken after 36 months of ibrutinib treatment. The receptors were gathered from a human donor with chronic lymphocytic leukemia.

This clone was seen only once. A read error may account for a junction end that differs from germline. The chain combines TRBV5-1 with TRBJ2-5; D possibly corresponds to TRBD2 (5 bases). Looked up from germline, CDR1 is SGHRS and CDR2 is YFSETQ. The CDR3 covers 17 residues. CDR3 coding DNA: TGCGCCAGCAGATTGGCGTTTGAACAGCGGACCCAAGAGACCCAGTACTTC. This sequence encodes CASRLAFEQRTQETQYF.

The chain uses TRBV9 and TRBJ2-2; D might be TRBD2 (5 bases). Trimming left V 0 bases short and J 4 bases short, with 10 bases between. The CDR3 loop spans 15 amino acids. Germline CDR1 SGDLS, CDR2 YYNGEE. The CDR3 nucleotides are TGTGCCAGCAGCGTAGGAGGGCGTAGCACCGGGGAGCTGTTTTTT. Protein sequence: CASSVGGRSTGELFF.

This chain connects TRBV7-9 to TRBJ1-1, with TRBD1 matching 7 bases. J lost 8 bases, V lost 1 base, and 7 bases had no gene match. Germline V gives CDR1 SEHNR, CDR2 FQNEAQ (reference sequence). The CDR3 runs 14 residues. The CDR3 bases are TGTGCCAGCAGCTTAGTGGACAGGAGGACAGAAGCTTTCTTT. Amino acid sequence: CASSLVDRRTEAFF.

V gene TRBV5-8 combines with J gene TRBJ2-2; 12 nucleotides line up with TRBD1. Per germline, CDR1 SGHTS and CDR2 YDEGEE. The junction had 16 bases not matched to a gene; V was cut back by 4 bases and J by 3 bases. CDR3 length: 20 residues. Here the CDR3 reads CASSPKYRDRGRRDTGELFF. The CDR3 DNA reads as TGTGCCAGCAGCCCCAAGTACCGGGACAGGGGGCGTCGGGACACCGGGGAGCTGTTTTTT.

This clone has just a few counts. V gene TRBV13 combines with J gene TRBJ2-3; 9 positions agree with TRBD1. This CDR3 comprises 18 residues. Germline CDR1 reads PRHDT; CDR2 reads FYEKMQ (reference sequence). Germline trimming cut 5 bases from V and 4 bases from J; bases unmatched to any gene: 16. CDR3 protein: CASSSAGTGIQDADTQYF. As DNA, the CDR3 is TGTGCCAGCAGCAGCGCCGGGACAGGGATCCAGGACGCAGATACGCAGTATTTT.

This clone has just a few counts. The chain recombines TRBV5-4 with TRBJ2-2; no clear D. Trimming removed 1 base at V and 1 base at J, with 2 bases between. The CDR3 extends over 13 amino acids. Germline loops: CDR1 SGHNT, CDR2 YYREEE (reference sequence). In DNA, the CDR3 is TGTGCCAGCAGCTTGAAGAACACCGGGGAGCTGTTTTTT. This codes for CASSLKNTGELFF.

V is TRBV19 and J is TRBJ1-2, with 8 bases matching TRBD1. The CDR3 has 14 residues. Germline trimming cut 7 bases from V and 2 bases from J; bases unmatched to any gene: 6. CDR1 LNHDA and CDR2 SQIVND come from the germline V gene (reference sequence). The CDR3 nucleotides are TGTGCCAGTACAGGGGGCTTCGAAAACTATGGCTACACCTTC. Translation gives CASTGGFENYGYTF. Variable domain in full (rest from reference TRBV19 and TRBJ1-2): DGGITQSPKYLFRKEGQNVTLSCEQNLNHDAMYWYRQDPGQGLRLIYYSQIVNDFQKGDIAEGYSVSREKKESFPLTVTSAQKNPTAFYLCASTGGFENYGYTFGSGTRLTVV.

This clone was observed a single time. V gene TRBV15 combines with J gene TRBJ1-4, with 7 bases lining up with TRBD1. CDR1 is LNHNV and CDR2 is YYDKDF in the germline V gene (reference sequence). The V segment lost 1 base and the J segment 8 bases; nucleotides outside the gene matches: 7. The CDR3 is 15 amino acids. As DNA, the CDR3 is TGTGCCACCAGCAGAGCCGACAGGGCGGAAGAAAAACTGTTTTTT. It encodes CATSRADRAEEKLFF.

The chain uses TRBV28 and TRBJ1-2; 12 bases match TRBD1. In germline, CDR1 is MDHEN, CDR2 SYDVKM. The CDR3 consists of 19 residues. J gave up 0 bases and V 4 bases, and 12 bases lay outside the gene matches. As DNA, the CDR3 is TGTGCCAGCAGTTCACAACCGGGACAGGGGGCAAACTCTAACTATGGCTACACCTTC. Translating gives CASSSQPGQGANSNYGYTF.

The chain recombines TRBV2 with TRBJ1-2; 8 nucleotides agree with TRBD1. The germline gives CDR1 SNHLY, CDR2 FYNNEI. The V gene end was trimmed by 7 bases and the J gene end by 3 bases; junction bases not matched to a gene: 7. CDR3 length equals 14 residues. In nucleotides, the CDR3 is TGTGCCAGCAAAAGGCAGGGGGCAGACTATGGCTACACCTTC. Translation: CASKRQGADYGYTF.

V is TRBV19 and J is TRBJ1-3; D unclear. V lost 0 bases, J lost 5 bases, and 17 bases lay in between. This CDR3 comprises 17 residues. Germline-derived CDR1 and CDR2 are LNHDA and SQIVND (reference sequence). The CDR3: CASSIDPTGLKRNTIYF. Written as DNA, the CDR3 is TGTGCCAGTAGTATAGATCCGACCGGACTTAAACGAAACACCATATATTTT.

A word on this clone: At one end the junction does not follow the germline gene, possibly because of a read error. The V gene is TRBV12-5, the J gene TRBJ1-6; D is undetermined. Germline V gene sequence: CDR1 LGHNT, CDR2 FRNRAP. The CDR3 extends over 14 amino acids. In DNA form, the CDR3 reads TGTGCTAGTGGGCCCGGGTCGTATAGTTCACCCCTCCACTTT. It yields the protein CASGPGSYSSPLHF.

The rearrangement joins TRBV21-1 to TRBJ2-5; the table's D gene call, TRBD2, was not cross checked with the DNA. TRBV21-1 is shown as a pseudogene. CDR3 size: 16 residues. The CDR3 nucleotides read TGTGCCAGCAGCAAGGCCGCCGAGGCCAGACAAGAGACCCAGTACTTC. Translation: CASSKAAEARQETQYF.

The chain combines TRBV2 with TRBJ2-7, with D perhaps matching TRBD2 (6 bases). Germline CDR1 SNHLY, CDR2 FYNNEI. The CDR3 runs to 15 residues. Trimming pared 5 bases from V and 0 bases from J, leaving 14 bases between. The CDR3 loop is CASSLSGLLSYEQYF. The CDR3 coding sequence is TGTGCCAGCAGTTTATCCGGACTACTCTCCTACGAGCAGTACTTC.

The chain couples TRBV27 to TRBJ2-3; D might be TRBD2 (6 bases). Germline CDR1 is MNHEY and CDR2 is SMNVEV (reference sequence). With 4 bases removed from V and 0 bases from J, the gap between germline ends came to 14 bases. There are 16 residues in the CDR3. CDR3 sequence: CASSSWGEWSTDTQYF. The DNA for the CDR3 is TGTGCCAGCAGTTCCTGGGGGGAATGGAGCACAGATACGCAGTATTTT.

V and J are TRBV14 and TRBJ1-5; D unresolved. The CDR3 spans 15 residues. Germline-derived CDR1 and CDR2 are SGHDN and FVKESK. Trimming shortened V by 2 bases and J by 0 bases, and 8 bases separated the two germline ends. As DNA, the CDR3 is TGTGCCAGCAGCCAATCAGAGTATAGCAATCAGCCCCAGCATTTT. Amino acid sequence: CASSQSEYSNQPQHF. The whole variable domain, remainder taken from reference TRBV14 and TRBJ1-5, is EAGVTQFPSHSVIEKGQTVTLRCDPISGHDNLYWYRRVMGKEIKFLLHFVKESKQDESGMPNNRFLAERTGGTYSTLKVQPAELEDSGVYFCASSQSEYSNQPQHFGDGTRLSIL.

This clone is a singleton in its sample. CDR3 loop: CASSQLGGSDTQYF. The CDR3 DNA is TGTGCCAGCAGCCAACTTGGGGGGTCGGATACGCAGTATTTT. This sequence joins TRBV7-3 and TRBJ2-3; possibly TRBD2 for D (6 bases). The CDR3 loop spans 14 amino acids. Germline V CDR1 and CDR2: SGHTA, FQGTGA. V lost 5 bases and J 6 bases, leaving 15 bases between the germline ends.

This clone was seen only a few times. V usage is TRBV10-2 and J usage is TRBJ2-7, with D possibly matching TRBD1 (6 bases). The CDR3 is made up of 13 amino acids. The V end lost 7 bases, the J end lost 4 bases, and 14 bases lay between the germline ends. Looked up from germline, CDR1 is WSHSY and CDR2 is SAAADI. The CDR3 nucleotides are TGCGCCAGCAAGTTGGACAGAGAATACGAGCAGTACTTC. It codes for CASKLDREYEQYF.

The V and J genes are TRBV7-9 and TRBJ2-5, with 9 bases identical to TRBD2. This CDR3 contains 16 residues. J was trimmed by 1 base and V by 4 bases; bases with no gene match: 7. CDR1 and CDR2 from the germline V gene are SEHNR and FQNEAQ (reference sequence). The CDR3 spells CASSYKRGAIQETQYF. DNA of the CDR3: TGTGCCAGCAGCTATAAGCGGGGGGCGATCCAAGAGACCCAGTACTTC.

This clone was counted once. The rearrangement joins TRBV7-2 to TRBJ2-7; TRBD2 matches 7 bases. The CDR3 extends over 16 amino acids. Trimming at V came to 2 bases and at J to 4 bases, leaving 11 bases not matched to a gene. Germline lookup yields CDR1 SGHTA and CDR2 FQGNSA. CDR3: CASSLTPGGSQYEQYF. CDR3 DNA sequence: TGTGCCAGCAGCTTAACCCCGGGGGGTAGCCAGTACGAGCAGTACTTC.

V and J are TRBV6-5 and TRBJ1-4, with no clear D. CDR3 size: 13 residues. Germline V lookup: CDR1 MNHEY, CDR2 SVGAGI. CDR3 sequence reads: CAGGDATNEKLFF. In nucleotides, the CDR3 is TGTGCTGGCGGGGATGCAACTAATGAAAAACTGTTTTTT.

The chain employs TRBV4-1 and TRBJ2-7; possible D gene TRBD1, 6 bases. Germline CDR1 is MGHRA and CDR2 is YSYEKL. This CDR3 is built from 15 residues. With 5 bases removed from V and 0 bases from J, the gap between germline ends came to 14 bases. This chain's CDR3 is CASSGTGTYSYEQYF. The CDR3 DNA follows: TGCGCCAGCAGCGGAACCGGGACATACTCCTACGAGCAGTACTTC.

J is TRBJ2-1 and V is TRBV6-5; TRBD1 matches at 8 bases. The germline gives CDR1 MNHEY, CDR2 SVGAGI. The junction had 3 bases not matched to a gene; V was cut back by 6 bases and J by 8 bases. The CDR3 length is 12 residues. The CDR3 region has the DNA TGTGCCAGCAGAGACAGGGGCGATGAGCAGTTCTTC. Translating gives CASRDRGDEQFF.

The J gene is TRBJ2-6, the V gene TRBV18, with D possibly matching TRBD1 (6 bases). The V gene lost 1 base and the J gene lost 0 bases, with 7 bases spanning the gap. In germline, CDR1 is KGHSH, CDR2 LQKENI. The CDR3 runs 16 residues. CDR3 region: CASSPQGVSGANVLTF. CDR3 coding DNA: TGTGCCAGCTCACCACAGGGGGTCTCTGGGGCCAACGTCCTGACTTTC.

The V gene is TRBV2, the J gene TRBJ2-3, with 11 bases that match TRBD2. Germline V gene sequence: CDR1 SNHLY, CDR2 FYNNEI. Losses at the gene ends were 8 bases for V and 2 bases for J; bases not matched to a gene: 6. The length of the CDR3 is 15 residues. This chain's CDR3 is CASSRLAGNTDTQYF. For the CDR3, the DNA is TGTGCCAGCTCTCGACTAGCGGGGAACACAGATACGCAGTATTTT. Full variable domain (remainder filled in from reference TRBV2 and TRBJ2-3): EPEVTQTPSHQVTQMGQEVILRCVPISNHLYFYWYRQILGQKVEFLVSFYNNEISEKSEIFDDQFSVERPDGSNFTLKIRSTKLEDSAMYFCASSRLAGNTDTQYFGPGTRLTVL.

This clone has just a few counts. This chain uses TRBV5-6 with TRBJ2-2; D possibly corresponds to TRBD1 (5 bases). Germline-derived CDR1 and CDR2 are SGHDT and YYEEEE. Trimming left V 4 bases short and J 1 base short, with 14 bases between. The CDR3 has 16 amino acids. The CDR3, as DNA: TGTGCCAGCAGCGCCCTGACAGAAATGAACACCGGGGAGCTGTTTTTT. It is translated as CASSALTEMNTGELFF.